These 20 T cell receptor beta chains share one sample of origin, sequenced in a study of regulatory T cells in long-lasting Graves disease. Arm-PCR of CDR3 regions and iRepertoire HTBI primers were the basis on which TCR beta libraries were built. TCRdb redid the calling of the multiplex PCR reads with MiXCR, one entry per CDR3 protein. The profile shows about 660,000 distinct CDR3 sequences, 25% to 30% of them singletons. Time point of the sample: persistent/refractory GD, antithyroid drugs over 5 years with positive TRAb. RNA from PBMCs was the source of the TCR library. Specimen: peripheral blood mononuclear cells (PBMCs), collected when the disease was refractory, from a patient treated with antithyroid drugs. These receptors originate from a female donor with Graves disease.

A few counts support this clonotype. The genes are TRBV18 and TRBJ1-2, with D hard to call. CDR1 and CDR2 (germline): KGHSH, LQKENI. CDR3 length: 14 amino acids. Trimming removed 4 bases at V and 2 bases at J, with 11 bases between. CDR3 in DNA: TGTGCCAGCTCACTGGATGCCGGGAACTATGGCTACACCTTC. Protein product: CASSLDAGNYGYTF.

The J gene is TRBJ1-1, the V gene TRBV20-1; no firm D call. From germline, CDR1 is DFQATT and CDR2 SNEGSKA (reference sequence). This CDR3 region has 13 residues. Trimming removed 1 base from V and 5 bases from J, with 11 bases in between. CDR3 in DNA: TGCAGTGCTAGAGGCAACCCGGGGACTGAAGCTTTCTTT. Translated, it gives CSARGNPGTEAFF.

V is TRBV19 and J is TRBJ1-1; D is ambiguous. V was trimmed by 5 bases and J by 1 base, leaving 14 bases between them. The CDR3 covers 15 residues. Germline values: CDR1 LNHDA, CDR2 SQIVND (reference sequence). The CDR3 region is CASSPGLTENTEAFF. The CDR3 DNA follows: TGTGCCAGTAGTCCCGGCCTTACAGAGAACACTGAAGCTTTCTTT.

This clonotype has more than one count but fewer than ten. The rearrangement joins TRBV6-1 to TRBJ1-1, with D perhaps matching TRBD1 (5 bases). The CDR3 spans 13 residues. Trimming removed 7 bases from V and 3 bases from J, with 12 bases in between. Germline CDR1 and CDR2: MNHNS and SASEGT. This chain's CDR3 is CASTRVSDTEAFF. The DNA for the CDR3 is TGTGCCAGCACCAGGGTGAGCGACACTGAAGCTTTCTTT.

This clonotype was counted ten times or more. The V call is TRBV6-1, the J call TRBJ1-2, with D tentatively TRBD1 (5 bases). The CDR3 runs 14 residues. Germline lookup yields CDR1 MNHNS and CDR2 SASEGT. Trimming left V 5 bases short and J 6 bases short, with 16 bases between. The CDR3 nucleotides read TGTGCCAGCAGTCCTAGGGGCAGGGAGAATGGCTACACCTTC. It encodes CASSPRGRENGYTF.

The chain has TRBV7-9 and TRBJ2-7; D not resolved. Germline lookup yields CDR1 SEHNR and CDR2 FQNEAQ (reference sequence). V gave up 3 bases and J gave up 0 bases, with 15 bases separating them. This CDR3 contains 16 residues. CDR3 nucleotides: TGTGCCAGCAGCTTCAGCCCGGGCCAGAGCTCCTACGAGCAGTACTTC. It is translated as CASSFSPGQSSYEQYF.

The rearrangement uses TRBV19 and TRBJ1-5; no firm D call. Trimming left V 10 bases short and J 1 base short, with 14 bases between. The CDR3 has 14 amino acids. Per germline, CDR1 LNHDA and CDR2 SQIVND (reference sequence). For the CDR3, the DNA is TGTGCCACTCGCCGGGTGGGCAGCAATCAGCCCCAGCATTTT. As protein: CATRRVGSNQPQHF.

The rearrangement links TRBV6-1 to TRBJ2-7; no clear D gene. Germline values: CDR1 MNHNS, CDR2 SASEGT. The CDR3 has 13 residues. The V gene lost 6 bases and the J gene lost 3 bases, with 12 bases spanning the gap. The CDR3 spells CASSSSSVYEQYF. The CDR3 DNA sequence: TGTGCCAGCAGCTCGAGCAGTGTCTACGAGCAGTACTTC.

This clonotype was counted only a few times. This chain connects TRBV12-3 or TRBV12-4 to TRBJ1-2; maybe TRBD1 (6 bases). The CDR3 consists of 13 residues. V dropped 6 bases and J dropped 8 bases, with 16 bases sitting between them. The CDR3 sequence: CASRFSGVGGYTF. The CDR3 nucleotides read TGTGCCAGCAGATTTTCAGGGGTAGGAGGCTACACCTTC.

This clonotype was observed at least ten times. V and J are TRBV28 and TRBJ1-1; no clear D. The V gene lost 3 bases and the J gene lost 1 base, with 9 bases spanning the gap. CDR3 size: 14 residues. The V gene's germline CDR1 is MDHEN and CDR2 SYDVKM. The CDR3 here is CASSFPPSNTEAFF. CDR3 in DNA: TGTGCCAGCAGTTTCCCCCCGTCGAACACTGAAGCTTTCTTT. The complete variable domain, with remaining parts taken from reference TRBV28 and TRBJ1-1, reads DVKVTQSSRYLVKRTGEKVFLECVQDMDHENMFWYRQDPGLGLRLIYFSYDVKMKEKGDIPEGYSVSREKKERFSLILESASTNQTSMYLCASSFPPSNTEAFFGQGTRLTVV.

The chain recombines TRBV3-1 with TRBJ2-7; 8 nucleotides line up with TRBD2. In germline, CDR1 is LGHDT, CDR2 YNNKEL (reference sequence). Trimming cost V 1 base and J 3 bases; bases outside gene matches: 2. CDR3 size: 14 residues. The CDR3 loop reads CASSQVAGLYEQYF. Here the CDR3 DNA reads TGTGCCAGCAGCCAAGTAGCGGGGCTCTACGAGCAGTACTTC.

J is TRBJ2-2 and V is TRBV12-3 or TRBV12-4; 9 bases match TRBD1. This CDR3 contains 17 residues. Trimming at V came to 5 bases and at J to 7 bases, leaving 14 bases not matched to a gene. The CDR3 DNA reads as TGTGCCAGCAGTCAAGCCCGGGACAGGGAAAGGGGCGGGGAGCTGTTTTTT. This translates into CASSQARDRERGGELFF.

The CDR3 DNA reads TGTGCCAGCAGTGATCGGGGGACACCCTCCTACGAGCAGTACTTC. Protein product: CASSDRGTPSYEQYF. The genes are TRBV6-2 or TRBV6-3 and TRBJ2-7; D is perhaps TRBD1 or TRBD2 (6 bases each). The CDR3 has 15 amino acids. CDR1 MNHEY and CDR2 SVGEGT come from the germline V gene. V lost 5 bases and J 0 bases, leaving 14 bases between the germline ends.

This clonotype was detected only a few times. The gene calls are TRBV11-2 and TRBJ1-2; D is unclear. There are 13 residues in the CDR3. The V gene's germline CDR1 is SGHAT and CDR2 FQNNGV. V lost 5 bases to trimming and J lost 4 bases, with 11 bases between them. The CDR3 region is CASSPALGYGYTF. As DNA, the CDR3 is TGTGCCAGCAGCCCAGCCCTGGGCTATGGCTACACCTTC.

This clonotype was seen many times. The chain combines TRBV12-3 or TRBV12-4 with TRBJ1-6; D remains ambiguous. Trimming pared 8 bases from V and 4 bases from J, leaving 9 bases between. This CDR3 spans 13 amino acids. The CDR3 DNA reads as TGTGCCAGCGGCCCCGATTATAATTCACCCCTCCACTTT. Protein sequence: CASGPDYNSPLHF.

The rearrangement links TRBV7-9 to TRBJ1-1, with D possibly being TRBD1 (6 bases). The CDR3 covers 13 residues. Germline assignment: CDR1 SEHNR and CDR2 FQNEAQ (reference sequence). Trimming shortened V by 7 bases and J by 11 bases, and 20 bases separated the two germline ends. CDR3 bases: TGTGCCAGCATGCCGAACGGGGGGGCTGGGGCTTTCTTT. Its translation is CASMPNGGAGAFF.

The rearrangement joins TRBV10-1 to TRBJ2-7; either TRBD1 or TRBD2 may supply D (5 bases each). The CDR3 consists of 13 residues. V was cut by 4 bases and J by 3 bases, with 10 bases left in between. The germline V gene encodes CDR1 WNHNN and CDR2 SYGVQD (reference sequence). The CDR3 loop reads CASSAGRSYEQYF. In DNA form, the CDR3 reads TGCGCCAGCAGTGCGGGACGGAGCTACGAGCAGTACTTC.

This clonotype was recorded a few times. The chain employs TRBV20-1 and TRBJ1-6; weak D call: TRBD1 (6 bases). Per germline, CDR1 DFQATT and CDR2 SNEGSKA (reference sequence). V was clipped by 0 bases and J by 10 bases, with 10 bases between them. The CDR3 spans 13 residues. As DNA, the CDR3 is TGCAGTGCTAGAGACAGGGGAAGGTCACCCCTCCACTTT. Its translation: CSARDRGRSPLHF.

The chain carries TRBV7-9 and TRBJ1-4; D is unresolved. This CDR3 has 17 residues. V lost 3 bases and J 3 bases, leaving 17 bases between the germline ends. CDR1 SEHNR and CDR2 FQNEAQ come from the germline V gene (reference sequence). CDR3 sequence: CASSFSGKGWANEKLFF. Here the CDR3 DNA reads TGTGCCAGCAGCTTTAGCGGAAAGGGCTGGGCTAATGAAAAACTGTTTTTT.

V is TRBV9 and J is TRBJ2-5; 9 positions match TRBD2. Trimming removed 1 base from V and 5 bases from J; junction bases left unmatched: 6. This CDR3 contains 15 residues. In germline, CDR1 is SGDLS, CDR2 YYNGEE. CDR3 in DNA: TGTGCCAGCAGCGTAAATAGCGGGAGCAGGGAGACCCAGTACTTC. Translated: CASSVNSGSRETQYF.